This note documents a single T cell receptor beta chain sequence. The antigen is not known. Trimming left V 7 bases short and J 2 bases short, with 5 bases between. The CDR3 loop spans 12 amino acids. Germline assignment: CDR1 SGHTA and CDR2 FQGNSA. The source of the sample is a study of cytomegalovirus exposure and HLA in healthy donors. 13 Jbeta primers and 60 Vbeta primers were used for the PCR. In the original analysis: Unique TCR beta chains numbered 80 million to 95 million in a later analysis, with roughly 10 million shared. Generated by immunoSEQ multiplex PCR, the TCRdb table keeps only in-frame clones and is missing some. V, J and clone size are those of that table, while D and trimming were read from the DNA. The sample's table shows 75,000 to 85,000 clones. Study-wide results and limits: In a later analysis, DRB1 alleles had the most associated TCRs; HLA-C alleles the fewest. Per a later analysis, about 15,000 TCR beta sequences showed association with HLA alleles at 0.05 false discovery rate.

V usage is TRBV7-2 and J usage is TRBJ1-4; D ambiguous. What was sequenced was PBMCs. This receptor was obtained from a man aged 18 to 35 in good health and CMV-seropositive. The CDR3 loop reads CASKRTNEKLFF. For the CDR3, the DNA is TGTGCCAGCAAGCGGACTAATGAAAAACTGTTTTTT.